A single sample is the source of the 5 T cell receptor beta chains below, sequenced in a study of PD-1 blockade in classical Hodgkin lymphoma. Autologous stem cell transplantation was followed by relapse in every patient, and brentuximab vedotin exposure varied. Produced via immunoSEQ multiplex PCR; TCRdb's table is partial and in-frame only. Here the sample spans approximately 17,000 clones, more than 55% being singletons. Here the sequenced sample was peripheral blood mononuclear cells (PBMCs), taken before the second cycle of nivolumab. The receptors shown here come from a human donor with classical Hodgkin lymphoma.

This clone has a handful of counts. The chain combines TRBV10-3 with TRBJ2-1; perhaps TRBD1 as D (6 bases). V lost 3 bases and J 0 bases, leaving 9 bases between the germline ends. This CDR3 has 15 amino acids. Germline CDR1 reads ENHRY; CDR2 reads SYGVKD. The CDR3 region is CAISEGGDSYNEQFF. The DNA of the CDR3 is TGTGCCATCAGTGAAGGGGGAGACTCCTACAATGAGCAGTTCTTC.

This chain links TRBV28 with TRBJ2-5; TRBD2 agrees at 9 bases. The CDR3 spans 16 residues. The junction had 8 bases not matched to a gene; V was cut back by 1 base and J by 5 bases. Germline CDR1 MDHEN, CDR2 SYDVKM. The CDR3 is CASSLFSSGIGETQYF. CDR3 nucleotides: TGTGCCAGCAGTTTATTTTCTAGCGGGATCGGTGAGACCCAGTACTTC.

By sample share, this clone is medium-sized. J is TRBJ1-3 and V is TRBV19; the D is unclear. The ends were cut back, 10 bases at V and 4 bases at J, with 14 bases in the middle. The CDR3 is 13 amino acids. The germline V gene encodes CDR1 LNHDA and CDR2 SQIVND (reference sequence). CDR3 in amino acids: CATTRSGGNTIYF. The CDR3 bases are TGTGCCACTACCAGGAGCGGCGGAAACACCATATATTTT.

The V gene is TRBV27, the J gene TRBJ2-3, with a weak D call TRBD2 (5 bases). The CDR3 has 13 amino acids. V shed 5 bases and J shed 4 bases, with 10 bases lying between them. From germline, CDR1 is MNHEY and CDR2 SMNVEV (reference sequence). The CDR3 DNA reads TGTGCCAGCAGTGAGGGTTCGTCAGATACGCAGTATTTT. It yields the protein CASSEGSSDTQYF.

CDR3 residues: CASSPGTSGGSYNEQFF. The CDR3 DNA reads as TGTGCCAGCAGTCCAGGGACTAGCGGGGGCTCCTACAATGAGCAGTTCTTC. V gene TRBV27 combines with J gene TRBJ2-1, with 14 bases identical to TRBD2. Per the germline V gene, CDR1 is MNHEY and CDR2 is SMNVEV (reference sequence). CDR3 length: 17 amino acids. Trimming at V came to 5 bases and at J to 0 bases, leaving 3 bases not matched to a gene.